The next 26 T cell receptor beta chains were all read from a single sample in a study of blood T cell repertoires in COVID-19. TCRdb's copy holds only in-frame clones and misses some; the assay was immunoSEQ multiplex PCR. The sample has about 26,000 clones, 82% seen once; the top ten hold roughly 2%. Sequenced material: peripheral blood. The receptors derive from a man aged 80 or over with active or convalescent COVID-19.

This sequence joins TRBV7-9 and TRBJ2-5; D is perhaps TRBD1 (6 bases). V was shortened by 5 bases and J by 0 bases, with 10 bases between the two germline ends. CDR1 and CDR2 from the germline V gene are SEHNR and FQNEAQ (reference sequence). The CDR3 is 14 residues long. This CDR3 is CASSLRQDQETQYF. CDR3 coding DNA: TGTGCCAGCAGCCTACGACAGGACCAAGAGACCCAGTACTTC.

A few counts support this clone. This chain uses TRBV7-9 with TRBJ2-7; TRBD2 matches 9 bases. Germline lookup yields CDR1 SEHNR and CDR2 FQNEAQ (reference sequence). The CDR3 loop spans 14 amino acids. J gave up 2 bases and V 1 base, and 0 bases lay outside the gene matches. The CDR3 DNA reads as TGTGCCAGCAGCTTAGGGACTAGCGCCTACGAGCAGTACTTC. Protein product: CASSLGTSAYEQYF.

The rearrangement uses TRBV3-1 (or the pseudogene TRBV3-2) and TRBJ1-2, with D uncertain. The CDR3 is 12 residues long. CDR1 is LGHDT and CDR2 is YNNKEL in the germline V gene (reference sequence). The V and J ends lost 4 bases and 4 bases respectively, with 7 bases between them. For the CDR3, the DNA is TGTGCCAGCAGCCCAGACCGCTATGGCTACACCTTC. It is translated as CASSPDRYGYTF.

This sequence joins TRBV19 and TRBJ2-2, with TRBD2 matching 12 bases. The CDR3 is made up of 16 amino acids. CDR1 and CDR2 from the germline V gene are LNHDA and SQIVND (reference sequence). The J segment lost 1 base and the V segment lost 6 bases, leaving 3 bases of the junction unmatched. This CDR3 reads CASRVLAGGNTGELFF. The DNA for the CDR3 is TGTGCCAGTAGGGTACTAGCGGGGGGGAACACCGGGGAGCTGTTTTTT.

The rearrangement links TRBV6-5 to TRBJ1-6; 7 nucleotides agree with TRBD1. In germline, CDR1 is MNHEY, CDR2 SVGAGI. This CDR3 region has 16 residues. V gave up 0 bases and J gave up 4 bases; unmatched junction bases: 3. CDR3 nucleotides: TGTGCCAGCAGTTACTCTCAACAGGGGTATAATTCACCCCTCCACTTT. This translates into CASSYSQQGYNSPLHF.

The chain has TRBV6-5 and TRBJ2-5; D is possibly TRBD1 (6 bases). Germline-derived CDR1 and CDR2 are MNHEY and SVGAGI. CDR3 length equals 13 residues. V was shortened by 3 bases and J by 2 bases, with 7 bases between the two germline ends. The CDR3 DNA sequence: TGTGCCAGCAGTTATAGGGGGCAAGAGACCCAGTACTTC. Its protein is CASSYRGQETQYF.

The chain has TRBV27 and TRBJ2-1; 8 bases fit TRBD2. J lost 0 bases, V lost 6 bases, and 7 bases had no gene match. The CDR3 covers 16 residues. Germline CDR1 MNHEY, CDR2 SMNVEV (reference sequence). CDR3 bases: TGTGCCAGCAGAACACCGGGGGGGGGCTCCTACAATGAGCAGTTCTTC. Translated, it gives CASRTPGGGSYNEQFF.

In this sample, this clone turned up a few times. The chain links TRBV5-6 to TRBJ1-5; no definite D call. Germline loops: CDR1 SGHDT, CDR2 YYEEEE. With 3 bases removed from V and 3 bases from J, the gap between germline ends came to 10 bases. The CDR3 covers 14 residues. This CDR3 is CASSSVKNNQPQHF. The CDR3 bases are TGTGCCAGCAGCTCGGTCAAGAACAATCAGCCCCAGCATTTT.

This sequence joins TRBV19 and TRBJ2-1; 9 bases map to TRBD2. Germline-derived CDR1 and CDR2 are LNHDA and SQIVND (reference sequence). Germline trimming cut 8 bases from V and 7 bases from J; bases unmatched to any gene: 6. This CDR3 is 13 amino acids long. CDR3 bases: TGTGCCAGTGTTAGCGGGAGTGTGAATGAGCAGTTCTTC. Residues: CASVSGSVNEQFF.

The chain links TRBV2 to TRBJ2-7, with 10 bases aligning to TRBD1. J lost 5 bases, V lost 5 bases, and 12 bases had no gene match. CDR1 SNHLY and CDR2 FYNNEI come from the germline V gene. The CDR3 has 16 residues. Here the CDR3 reads CASSPYATGTGDEQYF. The DNA of the CDR3 is TGTGCCAGCAGTCCGTACGCCACCGGGACAGGGGACGAGCAGTACTTC.

The chain combines TRBV5-1 with TRBJ1-1; D gene ambiguous. The germline V gene encodes CDR1 SGHRS and CDR2 YFSETQ. With 2 bases removed from V and 1 base from J, the gap between germline ends came to 9 bases. The CDR3 totals 14 residues. CDR3 region: CASSLTTGNTEAFF. In DNA form, the CDR3 reads TGCGCCAGCAGCTTAACGACGGGGAACACTGAAGCTTTCTTT.

The J gene is TRBJ1-1, the V gene TRBV19; TRBD1 matches at 7 bases. The CDR3 length is 15 residues. Looked up from germline, CDR1 is LNHDA and CDR2 is SQIVND (reference sequence). Trimming cost V 0 bases and J 3 bases; bases outside gene matches: 4. The CDR3 sequence is CASSIDHQGDTEAFF. DNA for the CDR3: TGTGCCAGTAGTATAGATCACCAGGGGGACACTGAAGCTTTCTTT.

The rearrangement links TRBV19 to TRBJ1-2; the D is unclear. V lost 7 bases to trimming and J lost 2 bases, with 11 bases between them. The CDR3 is 13 amino acids. Germline values: CDR1 LNHDA, CDR2 SQIVND (reference sequence). The CDR3 nucleotides read TGTGCCAGTATCGGGTCGGGAAACTATGGCTACACCTTC. Its translation: CASIGSGNYGYTF.

This chain joins TRBV7-6 and TRBJ2-2; D is perhaps TRBD2 (5 bases). V was clipped by 4 bases and J by 0 bases, with 15 bases between them. The CDR3 spans 17 residues. The germline gives CDR1 SGHVS, CDR2 FNYEAQ. This CDR3 reads CASSSQLDQANTGELFF. Here the CDR3 DNA reads TGTGCCAGCAGCTCGCAACTAGATCAGGCGAACACCGGGGAGCTGTTTTTT.

This clone was seen only a few times. The rearrangement joins TRBV10-3 to TRBJ2-1; 8 bases are shared with TRBD1. V was pared by 6 bases and J by 6 bases, with 4 bases of the junction left unmatched. Looked up from germline, CDR1 is ENHRY and CDR2 is SYGVKD. The CDR3 sequence is 13 residues long. The CDR3 reads CAIRKDRGNEQFF. CDR3 DNA: TGTGCCATCAGAAAAGACAGGGGCAATGAGCAGTTCTTC.

The chain recombines TRBV18 with TRBJ2-6; 8 bases agree with TRBD1. J gave up 0 bases and V 5 bases, and 6 bases lay outside the gene matches. This CDR3 has 17 amino acids. Per the germline V gene, CDR1 is KGHSH and CDR2 is LQKENI. CDR3 residues: CASSTGTGSSGANVLTF. The CDR3 bases are TGTGCCAGCTCAACCGGGACAGGCAGCTCTGGGGCCAACGTCCTGACTTTC.

A remark on this clone: Given a much more abundant clone one base away, this may be a read error. The CDR3 spells CASSGGTSGTPNTDTQYF. The CDR3 DNA is TGTGCCAGTAGTGGCGGGACTAGCGGAACACCTAACACAGATACGCAGTATTTT. This chain joins TRBV19 and TRBJ2-3; 11 nucleotides align to TRBD2. Losses at the gene ends were 5 bases for V and 2 bases for J; bases not matched to a gene: 12. In germline, CDR1 is LNHDA, CDR2 SQIVND (reference sequence). The CDR3 consists of 18 residues.

The chain is built from TRBV6-5 and TRBJ1-5; the D is unclear. The CDR3 runs to 14 residues. Trimming shortened V by 6 bases and J by 7 bases, and 16 bases separated the two germline ends. CDR1 and CDR2 from the germline V gene are MNHEY and SVGAGI. The CDR3 spells CASRRVRGNQPQHF. The CDR3 bases are TGTGCCAGCAGAAGAGTTCGGGGTAACCAGCCCCAGCATTTT.

This sequence joins TRBV25-1 and TRBJ2-5, with D perhaps TRBD1 (5 bases). The V and J ends lost 6 bases and 5 bases respectively, with 19 bases between them. Germline-derived CDR1 and CDR2 are MGHDK and SYGVNS. The CDR3 is 15 residues long. The CDR3 is CASRGTGAKGETQYF. The CDR3 DNA follows: TGTGCCAGCAGGGGTACAGGTGCGAAGGGGGAGACCCAGTACTTC. Together with reference TRBV25-1 and TRBJ2-5, the CDR3 gives the full variable domain: EADIYQTPRYLVIGTGKKITLECSQTMGHDKMYWYQQDPGMELHLIHYSYGVNSTEKGDLSSESTVSRIRTEHFPLTLESARPSHTSQYLCASRGTGAKGETQYFGPGTRLLVL.

As regards this clone: Relative to the germline gene, one junction end is altered; a read error may explain this. The CDR3 region is CASSGGEGDPF. In DNA, the CDR3 is TGTGCCAGCAGTGGTGGGGAGGGCGATCCCTTC. The chain couples TRBV2 to TRBJ1-2; D unclear. In germline, CDR1 is SNHLY, CDR2 FYNNEI. CDR3 length: 11 amino acids.

The V call is TRBV19, the J call TRBJ2-2; 10 bases are shared with TRBD2. V gave up 5 bases and J gave up 2 bases; unmatched junction bases: 2. This CDR3 spans 15 amino acids. CDR1 and CDR2 from the germline V gene are LNHDA and SQIVND (reference sequence). The CDR3, as DNA: TGTGCCAGTAGTTGGACTAGCGGAAACACCGGGGAGCTGTTTTTT. As protein: CASSWTSGNTGELFF.

The chain couples TRBV5-4 to TRBJ2-1, with D possibly matching TRBD2 (7 bases). The CDR3 consists of 15 residues. Trimming pared 4 bases from V and 7 bases from J, leaving 18 bases between. Germline values: CDR1 SGHNT, CDR2 YYREEE (reference sequence). The CDR3 loop is CASSLDGGPWNEQFF. DNA of the CDR3: TGTGCCAGCAGCCTGGACGGGGGGCCATGGAATGAGCAGTTCTTC.

The gene calls are TRBV3-1 (or the pseudogene TRBV3-2) and TRBJ2-5, with D perhaps TRBD2 (5 bases). The V gene lost 3 bases and the J gene lost 1 base, with 12 bases spanning the gap. Per germline, CDR1 LGHDT and CDR2 YNNKEL (reference sequence). The CDR3 consists of 15 residues. CDR3 residues: CASSQGGLAQETQYF. The CDR3, as DNA: TGTGCCAGCAGCCAGGGCGGGTTGGCCCAAGAGACCCAGTACTTC.

The chain employs TRBV7-6 and TRBJ2-5; TRBD1 matches at 8 bases. Germline V gives CDR1 SGHVS, CDR2 FNYEAQ. J was trimmed by 5 bases and V by 5 bases; bases with no gene match: 7. The CDR3 is made up of 14 amino acids. The CDR3 sequence is CASSIRGRAETQYF. The CDR3 DNA is TGTGCCAGCAGCATCAGGGGGCGCGCGGAGACCCAGTACTTC.

This rearrangement joins TRBV7-9 to TRBJ2-5; TRBD2 matches 10 bases. Looked up from germline, CDR1 is SEHNR and CDR2 is FQNEAQ (reference sequence). The junction had 4 bases not matched to a gene; V was cut back by 2 bases and J by 4 bases. The CDR3 contains 15 residues. In DNA form, the CDR3 reads TGTGCCAGCAGCTTATCTAGCGGGAGAGGAGAGACCCAGTACTTC. Translated: CASSLSSGRGETQYF.

The genes are TRBV4-1 and TRBJ2-2; D might be TRBD1 (5 bases). This CDR3 has 17 residues. Germline V gene lookup returns CDR1 MGHRA and CDR2 YSYEKL. Deletions cut 4 bases from V and 1 base from J, with 16 bases between. The CDR3 sequence is CASSPQWAQGNTGELFF. DNA of the CDR3: TGCGCCAGCAGCCCCCAATGGGCGCAGGGGAACACCGGGGAGCTGTTTTTT.